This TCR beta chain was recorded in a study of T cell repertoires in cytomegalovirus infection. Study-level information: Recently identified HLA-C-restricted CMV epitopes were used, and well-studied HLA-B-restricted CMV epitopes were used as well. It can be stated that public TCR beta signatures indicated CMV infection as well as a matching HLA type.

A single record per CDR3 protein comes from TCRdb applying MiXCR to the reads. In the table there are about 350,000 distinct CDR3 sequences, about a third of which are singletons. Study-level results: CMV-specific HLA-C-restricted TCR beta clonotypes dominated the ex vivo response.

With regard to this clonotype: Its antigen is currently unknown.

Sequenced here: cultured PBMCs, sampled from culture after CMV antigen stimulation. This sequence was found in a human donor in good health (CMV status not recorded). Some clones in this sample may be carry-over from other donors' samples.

CDR3 loop: CSARDYQETQYF. CDR3 bases: TGCAGTGCTCGGGACTACCAAGAGACCCAGTACTTC. The chain carries TRBV20-1 and TRBJ2-5; D might be TRBD2 (6 bases). V lost 5 bases to trimming and J lost 0 bases, with 7 bases between them. Germline V lookup: CDR1 DFQATT, CDR2 SNEGSKA (reference sequence). The CDR3 covers 12 residues.